Presented here are 6 T cell receptor beta chains from one specimen sequenced in a study of blood T cell repertoires in COVID-19. The protocol was immunoSEQ multiplex PCR, while the TCRdb copy is restricted to in-frame clones and leaves out a portion. Of 250,000 to 350,000 clones in the sample, roughly 89% were seen once. The specimen sequenced was peripheral blood. The receptors come from a middle-aged woman who had recovered from COVID-19.

This chain connects TRBV5-1 to TRBJ2-3; 7 positions match TRBD1. Germline assignment: CDR1 SGHRS and CDR2 YFSETQ. The length of the CDR3 is 18 residues. The junction had 12 bases not matched to a gene; V was cut back by 2 bases and J by 0 bases. Written as DNA, the CDR3 is TGCGCCAGCAGCTTAACCTTTTCGGACAGGACTAGCACAGATACGCAGTATTTT. As protein: CASSLTFSDRTSTDTQYF.

The chain recombines TRBV28 with TRBJ2-3; TRBD2 agrees at 11 bases. With 5 bases clipped from V and 5 bases from J, the junction kept 6 bases outside the gene matches. The CDR3 extends over 15 amino acids. Germline V gene sequence: CDR1 MDHEN, CDR2 SYDVKM. The DNA of the CDR3 is TGTGCCAGCAGTCAGACTAGCGGGGCGGTAGATACGCAGTATTTT. Translated: CASSQTSGAVDTQYF. Full variable domain (missing parts from reference TRBV28 and TRBJ2-3): DVKVTQSSRYLVKRTGEKVFLECVQDMDHENMFWYRQDPGLGLRLIYFSYDVKMKEKGDIPEGYSVSREKKERFSLILESASTNQTSMYLCASSQTSGAVDTQYFGPGTRLTVL.

V usage is TRBV18 and J usage is TRBJ2-7, with D possibly matching TRBD1 (6 bases). The germline CDR1 and CDR2 sequences are KGHSH and LQKENI. The CDR3 is 14 residues long. The germline V and J ends were trimmed by 3 bases and 0 bases, with 9 bases remaining between them. In DNA form, the CDR3 reads TGTGCCAGCTCACCGGACAGCCCCTCCTACGAGCAGTACTTC. Protein: CASSPDSPSYEQYF.

This clone showed up just once. The chain carries TRBV9 and TRBJ2-1; TRBD2 aligns across 14 bases. Germline lookup yields CDR1 SGDLS and CDR2 YYNGEE. Germline trimming cut 3 bases from V and 9 bases from J; bases unmatched to any gene: 17. The CDR3 has 19 amino acids. The CDR3 protein is CASSDSGTSGSSGTGEQFF. The CDR3 region has the DNA TGTGCCAGCAGCGATTCCGGGACTAGCGGGAGCAGCGGAACGGGTGAGCAGTTCTTC.

V and J are TRBV10-3 and TRBJ2-7; TRBD2 matches at 12 bases. The CDR3 runs to 15 residues. Germline V gives CDR1 ENHRY, CDR2 SYGVKD. J was trimmed by 3 bases and V by 6 bases; bases with no gene match: 6. The CDR3 bases are TGTGCCATCAGGCCGACTAGCGGGGGACACTACGAGCAGTACTTC. Protein sequence: CAIRPTSGGHYEQYF.

This sequence joins TRBV27 and TRBJ1-2; maybe TRBD1 (5 bases). Germline values: CDR1 MNHEY, CDR2 SMNVEV (reference sequence). CDR3 length equals 15 residues. The V gene lost 6 bases and the J gene lost 6 bases, with 20 bases spanning the gap. The CDR3 sequence is CASSRGTPIADGYTF. CDR3 sequence (DNA): TGTGCCAGCAGCCGGGGGACTCCTATTGCGGATGGCTACACCTTC.